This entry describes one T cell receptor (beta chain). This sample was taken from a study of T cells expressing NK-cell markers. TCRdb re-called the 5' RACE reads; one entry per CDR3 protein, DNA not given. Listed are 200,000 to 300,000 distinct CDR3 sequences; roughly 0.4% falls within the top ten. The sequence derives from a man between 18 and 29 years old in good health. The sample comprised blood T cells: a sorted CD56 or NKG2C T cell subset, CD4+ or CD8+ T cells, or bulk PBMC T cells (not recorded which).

This CDR3 is CASSLSWGGAEQFF. The V gene is TRBV7-6, the J gene TRBJ2-1; there is no DNA to check the TCRdb D call of TRBD1. The CDR3 has 14 amino acids. Looked up from germline, CDR1 is SGHVS and CDR2 is FNYEAQ.